These 30 T cell receptor beta chains were sequenced from one sample in a study of blood T cells in healthy people across ages. A second roughly 7 to 11 cycle PCR used barcoded and J-beta primers. TCRdb reanalysed the 5' RACE reads using MiXCR and keeps one entry per CDR3 protein. The data contain about 1.6 million distinct CDR3 sequences, 30% to 35% of them seen just once; the ten biggest clones take up about 11%. Sequencing was carried out using blood. The source is a woman aged 25 to 39 in good health.

At least ten counts were recorded for this clonotype. This chain joins TRBV7-3 and TRBJ2-1; D unresolved. Germline V gene sequence: CDR1 SGHTA, CDR2 FQGTGA. The CDR3 runs 13 residues. V was shortened by 5 bases and J by 4 bases, with 9 bases between the two germline ends. CDR3 loop: CASSLERYNEQFF. CDR3 sequence (DNA): TGTGCCAGCAGCCTCGAACGGTACAATGAGCAGTTCTTC.

This clonotype was found a few times. The J gene is TRBJ2-7, the V gene TRBV7-2; a weak D match, TRBD2 (6 bases). This CDR3 region has 14 residues. Trimming stripped 5 bases from V and 4 bases from J, with 15 bases between. Germline assignment: CDR1 SGHTA and CDR2 FQGNSA. The CDR3 loop reads CASSRGLKAYEQYF. The CDR3 DNA follows: TGTGCCAGCAGCCGGGGGTTGAAGGCGTACGAGCAGTACTTC.

This chain joins TRBV7-6 and TRBJ1-2; 7 nucleotides align to TRBD1. The V and J ends lost 6 bases and 4 bases, in that order; junction bases with no gene match: 8. In germline, CDR1 is SGHVS, CDR2 FNYEAQ. The CDR3 has 14 amino acids. CDR3 DNA sequence: TGTGCCAGCAGTCCCGGGACAGCGTCCTATGGCTACACCTTC. Its protein product is CASSPGTASYGYTF.

This clonotype was recorded a few times. The chain uses TRBV20-1 and TRBJ2-7; TRBD1 agrees at 7 bases. V shed 6 bases and J 4 bases; nucleotides not matched to a gene: 15. In germline, CDR1 is DFQATT, CDR2 SNEGSKA (reference sequence). The CDR3 sequence is 15 residues long. The CDR3 nucleotides are TGCAGTGCCCTTAGGACAGGCGAAACAGATTACGAGCAGTACTTC. As protein: CSALRTGETDYEQYF.

This clonotype was recorded only once. The chain is built from TRBV4-1 and TRBJ2-3; D perhaps matches TRBD2 (5 bases). CDR1 is MGHRA, CDR2 YSYEKL, per germline. V was cut by 0 bases and J by 2 bases, with 15 bases left in between. This CDR3 comprises 17 residues. The CDR3 DNA is TGCGCCAGCAGCCAAGATGGGTACAGTGACTACACAGATACGCAGTATTTT. Translated: CASSQDGYSDYTDTQYF.

The chain carries TRBV12-3 or TRBV12-4 and TRBJ2-3; D not certain. The ends were cut back, 6 bases at V and 3 bases at J, with 16 bases in the middle. This CDR3 has 15 residues. As DNA, the CDR3 is TGTGCCAGCAGCCCCCGTAGTATGGCGACAGATACGCAGTATTTT. Translating gives CASSPRSMATDTQYF.

This CDR3 is CASSSIRDLSYEQYF. The CDR3 nucleotides are TGTGCCAGCAGTTCCATCCGGGATCTCTCCTACGAGCAGTACTTC. The J gene is TRBJ2-7, the V gene TRBV6-6, with a weak D call TRBD2 (5 bases). This CDR3 is built from 15 residues. The ends were cut back, 4 bases at V and 0 bases at J, with 13 bases in the middle. Looked up from germline, CDR1 is MNHNY and CDR2 is SVGAGI (reference sequence).

This clonotype was found a few times. The chain links TRBV6-5 to TRBJ2-7; TRBD1 might be the D (6 bases). From germline, CDR1 is MNHEY and CDR2 SVGAGI. Trimming removed 6 bases at V and 4 bases at J, with 13 bases between. The CDR3 is 13 amino acids. CDR3 residues: CASSAGDAYEQYF. CDR3 coding DNA: TGTGCCAGCAGCGCAGGGGATGCTTACGAGCAGTACTTC.

This clonotype has only a few counts. This chain links TRBV12-3 or TRBV12-4 with TRBJ2-3; TRBD1 agrees at 7 bases. J lost 4 bases, V lost 2 bases, and 6 bases had no gene match. The CDR3 consists of 15 residues. The CDR3 reads CASSLRGQRPDTQYF. The CDR3, as DNA: TGTGCCAGCAGTTTAAGGGGACAGAGACCAGATACGCAGTATTTT.

The chain combines TRBV10-3 with TRBJ1-2; D is unresolved. The germline gives CDR1 ENHRY, CDR2 SYGVKD. V shed 6 bases and J shed 6 bases, with 8 bases lying between them. The length of the CDR3 is 11 residues. Here the CDR3 DNA reads TGTGCCATCAGCCTCTATGATGGCTACACCTTC. It is translated as CAISLYDGYTF.

V is TRBV7-3 and J is TRBJ2-1, with D possibly being TRBD2 (5 bases). Germline assignment: CDR1 SGHTA and CDR2 FQGTGA. Trimming removed 1 base from V and 6 bases from J, with 16 bases in between. The CDR3 totals 16 residues. In DNA form, the CDR3 reads TGTGCCAGCAGCTTAATCCGGGGTTCGCGTGGCAATGAGCAGTTCTTC. Protein: CASSLIRGSRGNEQFF.

This clonotype was counted at least ten times. The chain carries TRBV25-1 and TRBJ2-1; the D is unclear. This CDR3 has 11 residues. Trimming took 6 bases from V and 7 from J, leaving 7 bases between them. CDR1 is MGHDK and CDR2 is SYGVNS in the germline V gene. CDR3 nucleotides: TGTGCCAGCAGCTGGAGAAATGAGCAGTTCTTC. It is translated as CASSWRNEQFF. Together with reference TRBV25-1 and TRBJ2-1, the CDR3 gives the full variable domain: EADIYQTPRYLVIGTGKKITLECSQTMGHDKMYWYQQDPGMELHLIHYSYGVNSTEKGDLSSESTVSRIRTEHFPLTLESARPSHTSQYLCASSWRNEQFFGPGTRLTVL.

The rearrangement joins TRBV11-3 to TRBJ2-1; TRBD2 matches at 11 bases. This CDR3 spans 14 amino acids. Germline loops: CDR1 SGHNT, CDR2 YENEEA. Trimming took 8 bases from V and 5 from J; bases not matched to a gene: 5. The CDR3 DNA is TGTGCCAGCGGTAGCGGGAGGGCCAACAATGAGCAGTTCTTC. Protein sequence: CASGSGRANNEQFF.

The rearrangement links TRBV30 to TRBJ2-1; D is unresolved. This CDR3 region has 13 residues. V lost 5 bases and J lost 3, with 11 bases in between. CDR1 and CDR2 from the germline V gene are GTSNPN and SVGIG (reference sequence). The CDR3 nucleotides read TGTGCCTGGCGGCCCTCATTCTACAATGAGCAGTTCTTC. Encoded protein: CAWRPSFYNEQFF.

The rearrangement uses TRBV12-3 or TRBV12-4 and TRBJ2-5, with 13 bases that match TRBD2. The CDR3 has 15 residues. The CDR3 reads CVSSLAGGPVETQYF. The CDR3 coding sequence is TGTGTCAGTTCACTAGCGGGGGGGCCCGTTGAGACCCAGTACTTC.

This clonotype was detected many times. The chain is built from TRBV4-1 and TRBJ1-2; perhaps TRBD1 as D (6 bases). This CDR3 contains 13 residues. V was pared by 4 bases and J by 6 bases, with 12 bases between. Germline CDR1 is MGHRA and CDR2 is YSYEKL. The CDR3 nucleotides read TGCGCCAGCAGCCCGAAAGGGGGTAATGGCTACACCTTC. It specifies CASSPKGGNGYTF.

The rearrangement links TRBV6-1 to TRBJ2-1, with D perhaps matching TRBD1 (6 bases). Germline-derived CDR1 and CDR2 are MNHNS and SASEGT. This CDR3 spans 18 amino acids. V lost 5 bases, J lost 2 bases, and 22 bases lay in between. The CDR3 reads CASSSRPPGTGPYNEQFF. CDR3 nucleotides: TGTGCCAGCAGTAGCCGACCCCCGGGAACAGGGCCCTACAATGAGCAGTTCTTC.

This chain connects TRBV20-1 to TRBJ2-1; TRBD1 or TRBD2 may be the D gene (6 bases each). CDR1 is DFQATT, CDR2 SNEGSKA, per germline (reference sequence). The CDR3 covers 18 residues. V lost 5 bases, J lost 0 bases, and 23 bases lay in between. The CDR3 is CSALQYHGGQSSYNEQFF. The CDR3 nucleotides read TGCAGTGCTCTACAATACCACGGGGGCCAGAGCTCCTACAATGAGCAGTTCTTC.

The rearrangement uses TRBV5-1 and TRBJ2-1; 10 nucleotides align to TRBD2. V gave up 5 bases and J gave up 3 bases; unmatched junction bases: 8. Germline CDR1 reads SGHRS; CDR2 reads YFSETQ. This CDR3 has 16 amino acids. CDR3 in DNA: TGCGCCAGCAGTTCCTTCACTAGCGGGAACTACAATGAGCAGTTCTTC. This encodes CASSSFTSGNYNEQFF.

This clonotype was counted only a few times. The chain combines TRBV10-3 with TRBJ2-1; D ambiguous. Germline-derived CDR1 and CDR2 are ENHRY and SYGVKD. The CDR3 is 16 residues long. V was shortened by 6 bases and J by 4 bases, with 19 bases between the two germline ends. In DNA form, the CDR3 reads TGTGCCATCAGCCCCTCGGCCAGCGAAAATTACAATGAGCAGTTCTTC. This codes for CAISPSASENYNEQFF.

The sample holds many counts of this clonotype. The rearrangement links TRBV25-1 to TRBJ1-2; D is unclear. Between the trimmed V and J ends, which lost 7 bases and 2 bases, there was a span of 5 bases. The length of the CDR3 is 11 residues. CDR1 and CDR2 (germline): MGHDK, SYGVNS. The CDR3 bases are TGTGCCAGCACTAGCAACTATGGCTACACCTTC. It codes for CASTSNYGYTF.

The chain couples TRBV29-1 to TRBJ2-2, with TRBD2 matching 12 bases. The CDR3 is 15 amino acids. Trimming removed 3 bases from V and 4 bases from J; junction bases left unmatched: 3. Germline lookup yields CDR1 SQVTM and CDR2 ANQGSEA. This CDR3 reads CSVEASGRATGELFF. CDR3 DNA sequence: TGCAGCGTTGAGGCTAGCGGGAGGGCCACCGGGGAGCTGTTTTTT.

This clonotype turned up a few times. The chain has TRBV7-9 and TRBJ1-1; D is unresolved. The CDR3 is 14 residues long. V was clipped by 4 bases and J by 3 bases, with 12 bases between them. CDR1 and CDR2 (germline): SEHNR, FQNEAQ (reference sequence). CDR3 protein: CASSSPRADTEAFF. CDR3 coding DNA: TGTGCCAGCAGCTCCCCTCGGGCAGACACTGAAGCTTTCTTT.

In this sample, this clonotype turned up a few times. The V gene is TRBV7-2, the J gene TRBJ2-1; D uncertain. The germline gives CDR1 SGHTA, CDR2 FQGNSA. V gave up 2 bases and J gave up 1 base, with 18 bases separating them. The CDR3 length is 18 residues. The CDR3 loop is CASSLTSGPKTSYNEQFF. The CDR3 DNA is TGTGCCAGCAGCTTAACCTCTGGCCCCAAGACTTCCTACAATGAGCAGTTCTTC.

There are a few counts of this clonotype. This chain uses TRBV5-5 with TRBJ2-7; 8 nucleotides line up with TRBD2. Germline assignment: CDR1 SGHKS and CDR2 YYEKEE (reference sequence). There are 16 residues in the CDR3. Trimming cost V 0 bases and J 2 bases; bases outside gene matches: 7. This chain's CDR3 is CASSLEGSGVTYEQYF. CDR3 nucleotides: TGTGCCAGCAGCTTGGAGGGTAGCGGGGTTACCTACGAGCAGTACTTC.

DNA of the CDR3: TGTGCCAGCAGCACCGGGGCCGGCCACAATGAGCAGTTCTTC. It yields the protein CASSTGAGHNEQFF. The chain is built from TRBV12-3 or TRBV12-4 and TRBJ2-1; the D gene could be TRBD1 or TRBD2 (5 bases each). V dropped 6 bases and J dropped 5 bases, with 14 bases sitting between them. The CDR3 contains 14 residues.

The V call is TRBV11-1, the J call TRBJ1-1; D remains unclear. Germline assignment: CDR1 SGHAT and CDR2 FQDESV (reference sequence). V gave up 4 bases and J gave up 4 bases, with 13 bases separating them. The CDR3 consists of 14 residues. In DNA form, the CDR3 reads TGTGCCAGCAGCTCCCAGACTCAGACCACTGAAGCTTTCTTT. It yields the protein CASSSQTQTTEAFF.

This clonotype was seen only a few times. The chain recombines TRBV18 with TRBJ2-5; TRBD1 is a possible D gene (6 bases). There are 16 residues in the CDR3. Trimming pared 0 bases from V and 2 bases from J, leaving 13 bases between. Looked up from germline, CDR1 is KGHSH and CDR2 is LQKENI. In nucleotides, the CDR3 is TGTGCCAGCTCACCACCTCCCGGCAGGGGACAAGAGACCCAGTACTTC. Its translation: CASSPPPGRGQETQYF.

This clonotype was observed a handful of times. The V gene is TRBV4-1, the J gene TRBJ2-1; D may be TRBD1 (5 bases). V shed 1 base and J shed 9 bases, with 19 bases lying between them. This CDR3 has 16 amino acids. Germline lookup yields CDR1 MGHRA and CDR2 YSYEKL. The CDR3 loop reads CASSQGGPTVQGEQFF. The DNA of the CDR3 is TGCGCCAGCAGCCAAGGGGGTCCTACAGTTCAGGGTGAGCAGTTCTTC.

A few counts support this clonotype. The rearrangement links TRBV7-3 to TRBJ2-7; 7 positions agree with TRBD2. Trimming removed 2 bases from V and 5 bases from J; junction bases left unmatched: 9. Germline V gene lookup returns CDR1 SGHTA and CDR2 FQGTGA. The CDR3 length is 15 residues. The CDR3 bases are TGTGCCAGCAGCTTAGGGCCCGGGGGGTCCAACGAGCAGTACTTC. Translated: CASSLGPGGSNEQYF.